The present T cell receptor (beta chain) was sequenced within a study of human T cells and chemical hapten exposure. TCRdb itself ran the RACE reads through MiXCR, one entry per CDR3 protein. The table lists over 65,000 distinct CDR3 sequences, about 9.9% of them singletons, with roughly 1.5% in the top ten. The CDR3 sequence is 18 residues long. The germline V and J ends were trimmed by 0 bases and 0 bases, with 17 bases remaining between them. Germline loops: CDR1 LGHNA, CDR2 YSLEER. Overall study results and limits: Donors in the study had alopecia, meaning their immune response may differ from healthy people's.

Regarding time point: patch test 2, 6 weeks after DPC sensitization. The treatment: therapeutic diphenylcyclopropenone sensitization with weekly scalp DPC. Points on this clonotype: Antigen specificity is unknown.

The chain couples TRBV4-3 to TRBJ1-2; D gene uncertain. The origin of this receptor is a man aged 18 to 29 with alopecia areata. Some clones in this sample may be carry-over from other donors' samples. Sequenced material: whole blood, taken in connection with sensitization to the hapten diphenylcyclopropenone (DPC). CDR3 DNA: TGCGCCAGCAGCCAAGATCGATCGGCCCTAATAGCTAACTATGGCTACACCTTC. This translates into CASSQDRSALIANYGYTF.